Sequencing of this TCR beta chain was carried out in a study of shared clonotypes between healthy human individuals. Whole-study results and caveats: Between a handful of donors, naive CD4 clonotypes were shared at a level of around 5.1%.

It was into CD45RA+ naive and CD45RA-negative memory subsets that the CD4+ cells were split. To note about this clone: Its target is unknown.

Generated by immunoSEQ multiplex PCR, the TCRdb table keeps only in-frame clones and is missing some. Among 150,000 to 200,000 clones, 90% to 95% were seen once, and the ten largest hold around 0.067%. CDR3 size: 16 residues. The germline gives CDR1 MDHEN, CDR2 SYDVKM. The ends lost 6 bases at V and 1 base at J; junction bases unmatched: 3. The chain has TRBV28 and TRBJ1-6; TRBD1 matches at 10 bases. Source material: naive CD4+ T cells sorted from blood. Subset in this sample: CD45RA+ positively selected. The origin of this receptor is a woman in her twenties or thirties in good health. CDR3: CASRPGQGSYNSPLHF. CDR3 nucleotide sequence: TGTGCCAGCAGACCGGGACAGGGGTCCTATAATTCACCCCTCCACTTT. The full variable domain, with the rest looked up from reference TRBV28 and TRBJ1-6, is DVKVTQSSRYLVKRTGEKVFLECVQDMDHENMFWYRQDPGLGLRLIYFSYDVKMKEKGDIPEGYSVSREKKERFSLILESASTNQTSMYLCASRPGQGSYNSPLHFGNGTRLTVT.